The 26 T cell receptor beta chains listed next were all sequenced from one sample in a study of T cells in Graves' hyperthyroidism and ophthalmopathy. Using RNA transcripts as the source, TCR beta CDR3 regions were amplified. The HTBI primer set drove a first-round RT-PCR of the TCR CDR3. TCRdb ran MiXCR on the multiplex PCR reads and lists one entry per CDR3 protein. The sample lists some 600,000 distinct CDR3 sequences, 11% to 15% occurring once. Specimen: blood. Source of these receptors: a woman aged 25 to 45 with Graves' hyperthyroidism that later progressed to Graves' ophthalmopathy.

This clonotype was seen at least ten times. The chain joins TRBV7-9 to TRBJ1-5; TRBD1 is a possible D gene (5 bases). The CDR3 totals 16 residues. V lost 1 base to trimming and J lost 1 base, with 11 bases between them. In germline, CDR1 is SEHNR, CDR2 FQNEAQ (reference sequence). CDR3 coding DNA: TGTGCCAGCAGCTTAGGATCTGGGGCAAGCAATCAGCCCCAGCATTTT. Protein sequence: CASSLGSGASNQPQHF.

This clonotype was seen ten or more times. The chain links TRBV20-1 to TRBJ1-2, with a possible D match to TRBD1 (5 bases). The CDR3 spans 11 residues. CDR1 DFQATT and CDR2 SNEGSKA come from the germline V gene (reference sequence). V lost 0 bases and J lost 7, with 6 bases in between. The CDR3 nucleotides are TGCAGTGCTAGAGATCAGGGTGGCTACACCTTC. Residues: CSARDQGGYTF.

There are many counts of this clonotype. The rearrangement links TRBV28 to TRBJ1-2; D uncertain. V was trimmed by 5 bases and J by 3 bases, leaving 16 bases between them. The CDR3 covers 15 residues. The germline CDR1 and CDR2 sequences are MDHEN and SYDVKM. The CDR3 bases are TGTGCCAGCAGTCAAGCTAGGGAAGGCGACTATGGCTACACCTTC. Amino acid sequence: CASSQAREGDYGYTF.

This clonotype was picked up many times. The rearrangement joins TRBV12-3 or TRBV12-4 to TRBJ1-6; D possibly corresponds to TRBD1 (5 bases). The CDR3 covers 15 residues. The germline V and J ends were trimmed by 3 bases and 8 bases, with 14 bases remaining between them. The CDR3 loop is CASSLGPGVDSPLHF. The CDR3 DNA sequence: TGTGCCAGCAGTTTGGGACCGGGCGTGGATTCACCCCTCCACTTT.

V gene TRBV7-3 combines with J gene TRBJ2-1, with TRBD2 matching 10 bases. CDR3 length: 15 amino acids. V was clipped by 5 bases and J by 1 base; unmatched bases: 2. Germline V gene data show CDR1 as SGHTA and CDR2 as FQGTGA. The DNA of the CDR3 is TGTGCCAGCAGCGGACTAGCGGCTTCCTACAATGAGCAGTTCTTC. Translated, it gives CASSGLAASYNEQFF. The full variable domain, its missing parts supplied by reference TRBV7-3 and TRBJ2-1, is GAGVSQTPSNKVTEKGKYVELRCDPISGHTALYWYRQSLGQGPEFLIYFQGTGAADDSGLPNDRFFAVRPEGSVSTLKIQRTERGDSAVYLCASSGLAASYNEQFFGPGTRLTVL.

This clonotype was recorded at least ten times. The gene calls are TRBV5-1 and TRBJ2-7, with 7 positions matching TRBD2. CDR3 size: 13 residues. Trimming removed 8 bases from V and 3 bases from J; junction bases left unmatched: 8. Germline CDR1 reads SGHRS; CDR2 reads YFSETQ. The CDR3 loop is CASRRGDDYEQYF. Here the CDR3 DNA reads TGCGCCAGTCGACGGGGGGATGACTACGAGCAGTACTTC.

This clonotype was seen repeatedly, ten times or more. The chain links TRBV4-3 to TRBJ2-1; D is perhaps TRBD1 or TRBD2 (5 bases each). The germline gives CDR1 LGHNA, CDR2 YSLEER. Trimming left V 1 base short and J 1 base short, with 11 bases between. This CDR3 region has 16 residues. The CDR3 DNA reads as TGCGCCAGCAGCCAAGCTGGGACGGGGTCCTACAATGAGCAGTTCTTC. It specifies CASSQAGTGSYNEQFF.

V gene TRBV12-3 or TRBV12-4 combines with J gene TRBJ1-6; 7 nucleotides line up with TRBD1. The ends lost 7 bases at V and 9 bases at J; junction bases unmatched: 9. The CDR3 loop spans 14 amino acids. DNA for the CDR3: TGTGCCAGCACTCTCGACAGGGAAGGTTCACCCCTCCACTTT. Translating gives CASTLDREGSPLHF.

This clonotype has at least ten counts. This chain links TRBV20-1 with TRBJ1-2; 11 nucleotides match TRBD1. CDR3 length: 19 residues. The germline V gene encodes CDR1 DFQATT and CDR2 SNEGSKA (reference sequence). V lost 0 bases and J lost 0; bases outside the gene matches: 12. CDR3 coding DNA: TGCAGTGCTAGAGATGATGGACAGGGGGCGCCGCGGTCTAACTATGGCTACACCTTC. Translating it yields CSARDDGQGAPRSNYGYTF.

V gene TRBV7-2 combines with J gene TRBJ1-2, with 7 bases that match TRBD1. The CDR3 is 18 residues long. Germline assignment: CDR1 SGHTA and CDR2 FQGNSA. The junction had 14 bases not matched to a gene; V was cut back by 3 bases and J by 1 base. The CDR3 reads CASSLGWGQSSNNYGYTF. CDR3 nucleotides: TGTGCCAGCAGCTTGGGGTGGGGACAGAGCTCGAATAACTATGGCTACACCTTC.

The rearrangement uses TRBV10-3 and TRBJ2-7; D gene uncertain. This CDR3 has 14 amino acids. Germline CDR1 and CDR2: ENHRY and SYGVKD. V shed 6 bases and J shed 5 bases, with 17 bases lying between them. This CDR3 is CAIRGRDGTNEQYF. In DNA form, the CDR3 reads TGTGCCATCAGAGGGCGCGACGGAACCAACGAGCAGTACTTC.

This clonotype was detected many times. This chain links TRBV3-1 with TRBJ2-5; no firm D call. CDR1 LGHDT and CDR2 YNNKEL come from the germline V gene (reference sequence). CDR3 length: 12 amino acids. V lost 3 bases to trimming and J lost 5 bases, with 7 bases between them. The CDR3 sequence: CASSHTGETQYF. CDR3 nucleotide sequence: TGTGCCAGCAGCCATACCGGGGAGACCCAGTACTTC.

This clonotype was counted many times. The CDR3 reads CASTMRINYGYTF. The CDR3 DNA sequence: TGTGCCAGCACTATGAGAATCAACTATGGCTACACCTTC. The V gene is TRBV6-1, the J gene TRBJ1-2; D unresolved. CDR1 and CDR2 (germline): MNHNS, SASEGT. Trimming cost V 7 bases and J 2 bases, with 11 bases left between them. The CDR3 is made up of 13 amino acids.

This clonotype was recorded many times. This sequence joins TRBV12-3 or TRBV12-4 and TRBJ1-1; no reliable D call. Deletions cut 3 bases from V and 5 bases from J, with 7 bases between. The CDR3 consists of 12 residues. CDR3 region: CASSFGRTEAFF. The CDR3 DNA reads TGTGCCAGCAGTTTTGGGAGGACTGAAGCTTTCTTT.

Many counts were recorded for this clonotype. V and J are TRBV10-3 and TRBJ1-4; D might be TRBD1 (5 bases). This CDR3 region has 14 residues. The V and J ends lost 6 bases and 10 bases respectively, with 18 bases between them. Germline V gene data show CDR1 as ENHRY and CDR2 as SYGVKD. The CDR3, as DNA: TGTGCCATCAGCCCAGAAGGAGTTCAGGGAAAACTGTTTTTT. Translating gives CAISPEGVQGKLFF.

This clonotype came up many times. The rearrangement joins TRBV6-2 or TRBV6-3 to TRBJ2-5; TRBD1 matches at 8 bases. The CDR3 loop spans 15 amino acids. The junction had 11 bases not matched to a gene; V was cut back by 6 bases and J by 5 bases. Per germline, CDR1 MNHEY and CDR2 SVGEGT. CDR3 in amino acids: CASSPIGQGVETQYF. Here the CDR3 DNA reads TGTGCCAGCAGCCCCATCGGACAGGGTGTCGAGACCCAGTACTTC.

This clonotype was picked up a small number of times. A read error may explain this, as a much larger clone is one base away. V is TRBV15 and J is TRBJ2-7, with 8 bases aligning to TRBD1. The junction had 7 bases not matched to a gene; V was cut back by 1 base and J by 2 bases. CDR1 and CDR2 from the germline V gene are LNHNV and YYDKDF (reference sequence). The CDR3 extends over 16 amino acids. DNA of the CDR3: TGTGCCACCAGCAGAGGGACAGGGCACAGGGCCTACGAGCAGTACTTC. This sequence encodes CATSRGTGHRAYEQYF.

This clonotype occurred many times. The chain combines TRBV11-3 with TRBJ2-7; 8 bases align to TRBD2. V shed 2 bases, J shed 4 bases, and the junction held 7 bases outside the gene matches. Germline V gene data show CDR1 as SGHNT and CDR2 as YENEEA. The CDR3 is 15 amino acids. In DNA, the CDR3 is TGTGCCAGCAGCTTAACCAGCGGGGGATCTTACGAGCAGTACTTC. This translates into CASSLTSGGSYEQYF.

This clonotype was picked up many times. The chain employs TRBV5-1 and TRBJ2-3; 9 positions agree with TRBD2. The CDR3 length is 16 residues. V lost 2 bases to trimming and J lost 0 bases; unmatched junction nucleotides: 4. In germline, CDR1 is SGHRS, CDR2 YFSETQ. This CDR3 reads CASSFRAGGSTDTQYF. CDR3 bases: TGCGCCAGCAGCTTCAGGGCGGGAGGGAGCACAGATACGCAGTATTTT.

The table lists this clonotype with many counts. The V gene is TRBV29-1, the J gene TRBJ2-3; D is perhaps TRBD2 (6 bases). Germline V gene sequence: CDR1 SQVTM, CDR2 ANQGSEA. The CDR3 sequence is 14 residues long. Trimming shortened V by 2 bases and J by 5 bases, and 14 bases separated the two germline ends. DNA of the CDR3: TGCAGCGTTGAACTTGACGGGAGACGAGATACGCAGTATTTT. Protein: CSVELDGRRDTQYF.

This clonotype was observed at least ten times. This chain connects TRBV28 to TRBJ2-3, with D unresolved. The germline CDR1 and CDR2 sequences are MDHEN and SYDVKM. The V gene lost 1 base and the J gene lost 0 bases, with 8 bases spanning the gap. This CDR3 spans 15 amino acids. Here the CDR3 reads CASSLYVASTDTQYF. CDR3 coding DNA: TGTGCCAGCAGTTTATACGTGGCTAGCACAGATACGCAGTATTTT.

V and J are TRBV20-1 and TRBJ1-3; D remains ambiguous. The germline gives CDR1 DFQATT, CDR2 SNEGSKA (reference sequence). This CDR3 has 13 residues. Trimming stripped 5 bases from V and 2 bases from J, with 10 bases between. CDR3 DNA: TGCAGTGCTTCAAGGGTAGCTGGAAACACCATATATTTT. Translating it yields CSASRVAGNTIYF.

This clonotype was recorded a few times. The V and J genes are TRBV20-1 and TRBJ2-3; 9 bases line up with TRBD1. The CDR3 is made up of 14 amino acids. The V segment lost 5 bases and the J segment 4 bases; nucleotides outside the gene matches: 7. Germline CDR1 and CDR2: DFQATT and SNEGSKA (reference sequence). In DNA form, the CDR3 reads TGCAGTGCTGAGGACAGGGGATGGGCAGATACGCAGTATTTT. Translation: CSAEDRGWADTQYF.

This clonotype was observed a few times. CDR3 nucleotide sequence: TGTGCCAGCAGCCGCTTACTAGCGGGAGGAGCAGCCCAAGAGACCCAGTACTTC. Translating gives CASSRLLAGGAAQETQYF. This sequence joins TRBV11-2 and TRBJ2-5; TRBD2 matches 12 bases. The CDR3 sequence is 18 residues long. CDR1 and CDR2 from the germline V gene are SGHAT and FQNNGV. The junction had 11 bases not matched to a gene; V was cut back by 5 bases and J by 1 base.

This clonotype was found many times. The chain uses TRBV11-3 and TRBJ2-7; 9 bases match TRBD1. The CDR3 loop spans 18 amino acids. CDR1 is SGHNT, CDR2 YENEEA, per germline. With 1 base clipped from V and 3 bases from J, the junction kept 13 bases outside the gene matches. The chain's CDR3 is CASSLVLSSGTGNYEQYF. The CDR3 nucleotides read TGTGCCAGCAGCTTAGTTTTATCCTCCGGGACAGGGAACTACGAGCAGTACTTC.

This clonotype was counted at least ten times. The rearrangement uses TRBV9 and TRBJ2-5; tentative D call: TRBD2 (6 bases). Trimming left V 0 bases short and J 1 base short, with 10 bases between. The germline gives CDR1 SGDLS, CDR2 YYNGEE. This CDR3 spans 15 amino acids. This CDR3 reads CASSVGPAGQETQYF. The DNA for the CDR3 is TGTGCCAGCAGCGTAGGTCCAGCGGGCCAAGAGACCCAGTACTTC. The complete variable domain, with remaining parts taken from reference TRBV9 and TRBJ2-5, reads DSGVTQTPKHLITATGQRVTLRCSPRSGDLSVYWYQQSLDQGLQFLIQYYNGEERAKGNILERFSAQQFPDLHSELNLSSLELGDSALYFCASSVGPAGQETQYFGPGTRLLVL.